This note documents a single T cell receptor (beta chain) sequence. What it recognizes is unknown. Clones were read by immunoSEQ multiplex PCR, and TCRdb kept only the in-frame ones, dropping some. This table has approximately 50,000 clones, 78% appearing once. The sample originates from a study of a mutant IDH1 vaccine in newly diagnosed glioma. Overall study: Initiation of the vaccine course occurred 4-6 weeks after radiotherapy alone, or alongside temozolomide cycles. Findings and caveats of the study: The occurrence of vaccine-induced immune responses was seen in around 94% of patients.

The germline gives CDR1 SGHVS, CDR2 FNYEAQ. V lost 5 bases, J lost 5 bases, and 10 bases stayed unmatched. The CDR3 covers 15 residues. Time point described: week 5, during vaccination. Mutant IDH1 20-mer peptide, at 300 ug, made up each vaccine dose, with topical imiquimod. The rearrangement joins TRBV7-6 to TRBJ2-5, with TRBD2 matching over 8 bases. The receptor's source is a man aged 50 or older with glioma. The specimen comprised PBMCs, sampled from a glioma patient whose treatment included an IDH1 peptide vaccine. The CDR3 DNA follows: TGTGCCAGCAGCCTCCGAGCGGGGGCAGATGAGACCCAGTACTTC. Translated: CASSLRAGADETQYF.